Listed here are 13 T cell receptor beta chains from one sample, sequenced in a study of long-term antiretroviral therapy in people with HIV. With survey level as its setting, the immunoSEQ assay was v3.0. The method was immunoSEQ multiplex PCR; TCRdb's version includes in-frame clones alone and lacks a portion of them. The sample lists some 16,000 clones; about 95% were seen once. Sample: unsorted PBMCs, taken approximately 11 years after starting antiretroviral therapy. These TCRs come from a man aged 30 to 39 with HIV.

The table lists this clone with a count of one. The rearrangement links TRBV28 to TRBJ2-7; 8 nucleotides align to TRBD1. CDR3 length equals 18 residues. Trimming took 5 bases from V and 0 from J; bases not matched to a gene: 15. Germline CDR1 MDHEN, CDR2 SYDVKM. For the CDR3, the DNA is TGTGCCAGCAGTCCCGCGTACGACAGGGGCGATCACTCCTACGAGCAGTACGTC. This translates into CASSPAYDRGDHSYEQYV.

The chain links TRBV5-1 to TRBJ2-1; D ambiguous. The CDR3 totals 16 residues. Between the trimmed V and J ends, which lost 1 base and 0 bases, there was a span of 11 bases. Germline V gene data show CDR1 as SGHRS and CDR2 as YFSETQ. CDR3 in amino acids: CASSLLGSISYNEQFF. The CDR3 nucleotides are TGCGCCAGCAGCTTGCTAGGGTCTATCTCCTACAATGAGCAGTTCTTC.

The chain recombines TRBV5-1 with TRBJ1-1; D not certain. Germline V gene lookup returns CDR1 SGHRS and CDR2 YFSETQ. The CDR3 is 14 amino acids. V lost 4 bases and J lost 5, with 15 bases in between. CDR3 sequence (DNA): TGCGCCAGCAGCGAGACCTTAAGGAGGACTGAAGCTTTCTTT. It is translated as CASSETLRRTEAFF.

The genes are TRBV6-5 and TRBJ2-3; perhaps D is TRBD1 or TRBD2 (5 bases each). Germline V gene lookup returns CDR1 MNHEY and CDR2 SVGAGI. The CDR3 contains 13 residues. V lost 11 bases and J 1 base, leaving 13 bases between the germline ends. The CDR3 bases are TGTGCCGCCCGCAGGGACGGCACAGATACGCAGTATTTT. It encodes CAARRDGTDTQYF.

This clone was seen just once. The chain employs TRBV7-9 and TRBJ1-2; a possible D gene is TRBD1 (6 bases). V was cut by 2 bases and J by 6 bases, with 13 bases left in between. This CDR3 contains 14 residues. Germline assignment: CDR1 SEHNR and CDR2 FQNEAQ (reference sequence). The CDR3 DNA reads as TGTGCCAGCAGCTTAAAGGGACATCGCGATGGCTACACCTTC. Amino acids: CASSLKGHRDGYTF.

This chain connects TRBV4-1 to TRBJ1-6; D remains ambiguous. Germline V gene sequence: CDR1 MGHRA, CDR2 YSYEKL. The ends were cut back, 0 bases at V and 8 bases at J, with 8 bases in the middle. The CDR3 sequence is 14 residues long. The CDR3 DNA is TGCGCCAGCAGCCAAGAGGGTGGGTATTCACCCCTCCACTTT. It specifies CASSQEGGYSPLHF.

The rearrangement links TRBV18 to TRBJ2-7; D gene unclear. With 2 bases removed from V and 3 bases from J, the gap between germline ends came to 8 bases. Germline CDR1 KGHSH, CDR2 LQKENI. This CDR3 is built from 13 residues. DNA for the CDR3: TGTGCCAGCTCACCAAACTTTAACTACGAGCAGTACGTC. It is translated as CASSPNFNYEQYV.

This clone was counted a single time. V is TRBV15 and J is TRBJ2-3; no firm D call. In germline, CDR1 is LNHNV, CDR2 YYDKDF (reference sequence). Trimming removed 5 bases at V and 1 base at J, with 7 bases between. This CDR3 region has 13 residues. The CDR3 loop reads CATSPGRTDTQYF. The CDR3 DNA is TGTGCCACCAGCCCGGGCCGCACAGATACGCAGTATTTT.

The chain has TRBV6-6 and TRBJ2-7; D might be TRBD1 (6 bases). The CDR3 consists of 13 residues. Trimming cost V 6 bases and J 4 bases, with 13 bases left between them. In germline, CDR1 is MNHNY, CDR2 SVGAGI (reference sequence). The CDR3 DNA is TGTGCCAGCAGCGCCGGACAGTTTTACGAGCAGTACGTC. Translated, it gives CASSAGQFYEQYV.

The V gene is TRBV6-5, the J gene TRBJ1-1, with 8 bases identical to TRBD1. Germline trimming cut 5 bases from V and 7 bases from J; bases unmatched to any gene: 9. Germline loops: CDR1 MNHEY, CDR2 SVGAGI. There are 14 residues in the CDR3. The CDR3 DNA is TGTGCCAGCAGTACCCGAGACAGGGGAGATGAAGCTTTCTTT. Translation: CASSTRDRGDEAFF.

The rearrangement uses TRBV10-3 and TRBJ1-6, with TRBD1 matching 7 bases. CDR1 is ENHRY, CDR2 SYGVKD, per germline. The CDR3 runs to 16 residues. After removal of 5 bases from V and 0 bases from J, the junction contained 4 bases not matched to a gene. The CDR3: CAISQQGSSYNSPLHF. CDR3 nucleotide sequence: TGTGCCATCAGTCAACAGGGGAGCTCCTATAATTCACCCCTCCACTTT.

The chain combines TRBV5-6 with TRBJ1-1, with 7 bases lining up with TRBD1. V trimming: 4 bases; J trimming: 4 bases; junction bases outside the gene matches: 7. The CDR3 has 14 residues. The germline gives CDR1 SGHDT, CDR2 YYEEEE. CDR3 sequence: CASSGAGGGTEAFF. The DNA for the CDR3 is TGTGCCAGCAGCGGGGCAGGGGGAGGCACTGAAGCTTTCTTT.

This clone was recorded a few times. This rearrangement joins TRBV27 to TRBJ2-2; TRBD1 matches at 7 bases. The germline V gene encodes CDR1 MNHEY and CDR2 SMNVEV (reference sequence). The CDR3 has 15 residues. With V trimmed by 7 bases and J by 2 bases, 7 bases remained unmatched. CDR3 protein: CASTTGTVNTGELFF. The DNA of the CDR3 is TGTGCCAGCACCACCGGGACAGTAAACACCGGGGAGCTGTTTTTT.